These T cell receptor beta chains were read from a single sample in a study of cytomegalovirus exposure and HLA in healthy donors. Profiled with immunoSEQ multiplex PCR; TCRdb holds only in-frame clones, not every one. The sample has 90,000 or so clones, around four fifths seen once; the top ten hold 3.4%. Source material: PBMCs. These receptors were taken from a man aged 30 to 39 in good health and CMV-seropositive. Both conserved end residues are part of each CDR3. D genes are given only for firm matches. Some rows have no size entry. The others give once, few or many, or a class for an expanded clone.

cdr3_aa: CASSLDGTGPNQPQHF; cdr3_nt: TGCGCCAGCAGCTTGGACGGGACAGGCCCTAATCAGCCCCAGCATTTT; d_call: TRBD1; clone_size: -; v_call: TRBV5-1; j_call: TRBJ1-5
cdr3_aa: CALGQTIMDTQYF; cdr3_nt: TGTGCCTTGGGACAGACCATCATGGATACGCAGTATTTT; d_call: TRBD1; clone_size: -; v_call: TRBV5-4; j_call: TRBJ2-3
cdr3_aa: CASSQGRNSGNQETQYF; cdr3_nt: TGTGCCAGCAGCCAAGGTCGGAATAGCGGGAATCAAGAGACCCAGTACTTC; d_call: TRBD2; clone_size: -; v_call: TRBV16; j_call: TRBJ2-5
cdr3_aa: CASSPRGILNSYEQYF; cdr3_nt: TGTGCCAGCTCACCACGAGGCATTTTGAACTCCTACGAGCAGTACTTC; d_call: -; clone_size: -; v_call: TRBV18; j_call: TRBJ2-7
cdr3_aa: CASSPRLVYQETQYF; cdr3_nt: TGTGCCAGCAGCCCTCGACTAGTGTACCAAGAGACCCAGTACTTC; d_call: -; clone_size: -; v_call: TRBV7-2; j_call: TRBJ2-5
cdr3_aa: CASSKGVYGELFF; cdr3_nt: TGTGCCAGCAGTAAGGGGGTGTACGGGGAGCTGTTTTTT; d_call: -; clone_size: -; v_call: TRBV28; j_call: TRBJ2-2
cdr3_aa: CASSPQLNTEAFF; cdr3_nt: TGTGCCAGCAGCCCCCAATTGAACACTGAAGCTTTCTTT; d_call: -; clone_size: -; v_call: TRBV7-6; j_call: TRBJ1-1
cdr3_aa: CASSLDNGSNQPQHF; cdr3_nt: TGTGCCAGCAGCTTAGATAACGGTAGCAATCAGCCCCAGCATTTT; d_call: -; clone_size: -; v_call: TRBV7-2; j_call: TRBJ1-5
cdr3_aa: CASSVGVFQETQYF; cdr3_nt: TGTGCCAGCAGCGTCGGGGTCTTCCAAGAGACCCAGTACTTC; d_call: -; clone_size: -; v_call: TRBV7-2; j_call: TRBJ2-5
cdr3_aa: CASSLDGTGASTDTQYF; cdr3_nt: TGCGCCAGCAGCCTGGACGGGACAGGGGCTAGCACAGATACGCAGTATTTT; d_call: TRBD1; clone_size: -; v_call: TRBV4-1; j_call: TRBJ2-3
cdr3_aa: CAWRPQGMNTEAFF; cdr3_nt: TGTGCCTGGAGGCCACAGGGGATGAACACTGAAGCTTTCTTT; d_call: TRBD1; clone_size: few; v_call: TRBV30; j_call: TRBJ1-1
cdr3_aa: CASSYSGLGHNSPLHF; cdr3_nt: TGTGCCAGCAGTTACTCAGGCCTCGGACACAATTCACCCCTCCACTTT; d_call: -; clone_size: -; v_call: TRBV6-5; j_call: TRBJ1-6
cdr3_aa: CASSLYRTGSGANVLTF; cdr3_nt: TGTGCCAGCAGTTTATATCGGACAGGCTCTGGGGCCAACGTCCTGACTTTC; d_call: TRBD1; clone_size: -; v_call: TRBV28; j_call: TRBJ2-6
cdr3_aa: CASRDRGLSGANVLTF; cdr3_nt: TGTGCCAGCCGGGACAGGGGGCTCTCTGGGGCCAACGTCCTGACTTTC; d_call: TRBD1; clone_size: -; v_call: TRBV2; j_call: TRBJ2-6
cdr3_aa: CASSVTGDNQPQHF; cdr3_nt: TGTGCCAGTAGTGTAACAGGGGACAATCAGCCCCAGCATTTT; d_call: TRBD1; clone_size: few; v_call: TRBV19; j_call: TRBJ1-5
cdr3_aa: CASSLEQGAQNIQYF; cdr3_nt: TGTGCCAGCAGTTTGGAGCAGGGGGCCCAAAACATTCAGTACTTC; d_call: TRBD1; clone_size: -; v_call: TRBV28; j_call: TRBJ2-4
cdr3_aa: CASSSGGSNEQFF; cdr3_nt: TGTGCCAGCAGTTCTGGCGGGAGCAATGAGCAGTTCTTC; d_call: TRBD2; clone_size: -; v_call: TRBV28; j_call: TRBJ2-1
cdr3_aa: CASSYLAGAETQYF; cdr3_nt: TGTGCCAGCAGTTACCTAGCGGGAGCAGAGACCCAGTACTTC; d_call: TRBD2; clone_size: -; v_call: TRBV6-5; j_call: TRBJ2-5
cdr3_aa: CASIPGLAGLYEQYF; cdr3_nt: TGTGCCAGCATCCCGGGACTAGCGGGACTGTACGAGCAGTACTTC; d_call: TRBD2; clone_size: -; v_call: TRBV6-1; j_call: TRBJ2-7
cdr3_aa: CASSLGRGYEQFF; cdr3_nt: TGTGCCAGCAGCTTAGGTAGGGGGTATGAGCAGTTCTTC; d_call: -; clone_size: -; v_call: TRBV11-3; j_call: TRBJ2-1
cdr3_aa: CASSSPRGVFSTDTQYF; cdr3_nt: TGTGCCAGCAGTTCCCCCAGGGGGGTTTTTAGCACAGATACGCAGTATTTT; d_call: -; clone_size: -; v_call: TRBV27; j_call: TRBJ2-3
cdr3_aa: CATSRGGFSYEQYF; cdr3_nt: TGTGCCACCAGCAGAGGCGGCTTCTCCTACGAGCAGTACTTC; d_call: -; clone_size: -; v_call: TRBV15; j_call: TRBJ2-7
cdr3_aa: CASSVGNTIYF; cdr3_nt: TGTGCCAGCAGCGTTGGAAACACCATATATTTT; d_call: -; clone_size: -; v_call: TRBV25-1; j_call: TRBJ1-3
cdr3_aa: CAISDVGQIQETQYF; cdr3_nt: TGTGCCATCAGTGACGTCGGACAGATCCAAGAGACCCAGTACTTC; d_call: -; clone_size: -; v_call: TRBV10-3; j_call: TRBJ2-5
cdr3_aa: CASSVAWRGSSYNEQFF; cdr3_nt: TGTGCCAGCAGCGTAGCGTGGAGAGGAAGCTCCTACAATGAGCAGTTCTTC; d_call: -; clone_size: -; v_call: TRBV9; j_call: TRBJ2-1
cdr3_aa: CAIRSSLDEQFF; cdr3_nt: TGTGCCATCAGATCTAGTTTGGATGAGCAGTTCTTC; d_call: -; clone_size: -; v_call: TRBV10-3; j_call: TRBJ2-1
cdr3_aa: CASSESSGSTGELFF; cdr3_nt: TGCGCCAGCAGTGAGTCTAGCGGGAGCACCGGGGAGCTGTTTTTT; d_call: TRBD2; clone_size: -; v_call: TRBV5-1; j_call: TRBJ2-2